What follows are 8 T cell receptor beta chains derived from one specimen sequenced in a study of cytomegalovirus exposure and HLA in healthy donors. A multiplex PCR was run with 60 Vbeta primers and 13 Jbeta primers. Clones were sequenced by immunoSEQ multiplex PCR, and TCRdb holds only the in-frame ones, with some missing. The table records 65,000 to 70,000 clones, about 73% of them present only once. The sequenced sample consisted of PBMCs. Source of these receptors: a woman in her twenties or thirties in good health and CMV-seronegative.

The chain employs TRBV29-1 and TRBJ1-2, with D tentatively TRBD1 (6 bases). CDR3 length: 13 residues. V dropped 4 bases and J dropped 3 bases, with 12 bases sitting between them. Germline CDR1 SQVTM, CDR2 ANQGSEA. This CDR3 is CSVGGGADYGYTF. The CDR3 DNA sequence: TGCAGCGTTGGAGGGGGTGCGGACTATGGCTACACCTTC. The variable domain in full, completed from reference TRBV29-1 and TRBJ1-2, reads SAVISQKPSRDICQRGTSLTIQCQVDSQVTMMFWYRQQPGQSLTLIATANQGSEATYESGFVIDKFPISRPNLTFSTLTVSNMSPEDSSIYLCSVGGGADYGYTFGSGTRLTVV.

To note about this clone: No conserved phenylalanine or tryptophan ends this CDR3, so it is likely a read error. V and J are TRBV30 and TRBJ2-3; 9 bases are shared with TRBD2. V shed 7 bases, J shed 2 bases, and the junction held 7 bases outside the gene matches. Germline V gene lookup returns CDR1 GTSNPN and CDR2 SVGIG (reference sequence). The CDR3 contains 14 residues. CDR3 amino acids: CASSLAGATDTQYV. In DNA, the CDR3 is TGTGCCTCCTCTTTAGCGGGGGCCACAGATACGCAGTATGTT.

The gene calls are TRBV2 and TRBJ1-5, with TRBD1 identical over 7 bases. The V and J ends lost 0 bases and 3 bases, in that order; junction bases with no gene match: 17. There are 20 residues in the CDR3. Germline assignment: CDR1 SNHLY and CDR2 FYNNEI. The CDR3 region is CASSEARRDSALRDNQPQHF. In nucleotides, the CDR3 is TGTGCCAGCAGTGAAGCGCGAAGGGACAGCGCCCTACGGGACAATCAGCCCCAGCATTTT.

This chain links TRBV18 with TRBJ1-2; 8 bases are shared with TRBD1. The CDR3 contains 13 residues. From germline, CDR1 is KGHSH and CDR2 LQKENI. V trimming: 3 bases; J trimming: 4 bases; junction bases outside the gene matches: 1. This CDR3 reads CASSPGTGYGYTF. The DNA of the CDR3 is TGTGCCAGCTCACCCGGGACAGGCTATGGCTACACCTTC.

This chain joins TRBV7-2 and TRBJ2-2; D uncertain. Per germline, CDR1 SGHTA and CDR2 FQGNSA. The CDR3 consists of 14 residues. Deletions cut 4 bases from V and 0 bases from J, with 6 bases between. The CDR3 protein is CASSSGANTGELFF. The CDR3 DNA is TGTGCCAGCAGCTCCGGAGCGAACACCGGGGAGCTGTTTTTT.

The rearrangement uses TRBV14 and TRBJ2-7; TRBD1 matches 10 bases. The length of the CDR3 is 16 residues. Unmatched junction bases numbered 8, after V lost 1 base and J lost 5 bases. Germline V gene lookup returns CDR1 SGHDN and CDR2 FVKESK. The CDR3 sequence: CASSQGAGTGANEQYF. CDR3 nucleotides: TGTGCCAGCAGCCAAGGGGCCGGGACAGGGGCCAACGAGCAGTACTTC.

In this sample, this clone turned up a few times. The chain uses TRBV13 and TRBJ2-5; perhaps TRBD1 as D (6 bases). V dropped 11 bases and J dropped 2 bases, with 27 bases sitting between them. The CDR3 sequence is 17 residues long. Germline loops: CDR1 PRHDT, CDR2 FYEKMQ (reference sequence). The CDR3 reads CAADPTGTPRGQETQYF. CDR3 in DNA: TGTGCCGCCGACCCCACCGGGACACCAAGGGGACAAGAGACCCAGTACTTC.

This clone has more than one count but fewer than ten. The CDR3 loop is CATSPRSYEQYF. The CDR3 DNA reads TGTGCCACCAGCCCTCGGTCCTACGAGCAGTACTTC. The chain recombines TRBV15 with TRBJ2-7; D gene ambiguous. The germline V gene encodes CDR1 LNHNV and CDR2 YYDKDF (reference sequence). This CDR3 spans 12 amino acids. Trimming cost V 5 bases and J 1 base, with 6 bases left between them.